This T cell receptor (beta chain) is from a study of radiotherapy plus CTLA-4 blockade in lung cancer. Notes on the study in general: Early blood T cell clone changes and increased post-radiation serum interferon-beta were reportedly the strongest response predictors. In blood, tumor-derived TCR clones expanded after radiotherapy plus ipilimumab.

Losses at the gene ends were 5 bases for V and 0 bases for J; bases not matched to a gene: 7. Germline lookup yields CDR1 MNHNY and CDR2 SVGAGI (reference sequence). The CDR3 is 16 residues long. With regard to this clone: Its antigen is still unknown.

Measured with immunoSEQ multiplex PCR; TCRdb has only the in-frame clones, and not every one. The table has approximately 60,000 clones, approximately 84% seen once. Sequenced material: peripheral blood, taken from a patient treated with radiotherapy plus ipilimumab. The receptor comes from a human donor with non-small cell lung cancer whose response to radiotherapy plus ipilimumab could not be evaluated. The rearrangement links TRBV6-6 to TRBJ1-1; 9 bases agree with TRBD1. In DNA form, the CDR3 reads TGTGCCAGCAGTACACGGACAGGGGCGATGAACACTGAAGCTTTCTTT. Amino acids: CASSTRTGAMNTEAFF.